This T cell receptor (beta chain) was sequenced during a study of cytomegalovirus exposure and HLA in healthy donors (dated 2017 in TCRdb). The study in broad terms: According to an earlier analysis of 587 of the donors, about 179 million T cells yielded approximately 120 million unique TCR beta sequences and about 280 Gb of sequence data. Along with the approximately 650-subject first cohort, a separate validation cohort of over a hundred different subjects was used. Donor age, sex, ethnicity and CMV serostatus were compiled alongside the repertoire data. HLA typing covered class I and class II loci at four-digit resolution. A later analysis re-examined previously published TCR beta repertoires from over 500 donors and added high-resolution HLA genotyping to investigate patterns of TCR occurrence. An earlier analysis of 587 of the donors applied high-throughput TCR beta sequencing to assess whether each TCR beta V gene segment acted as functional or pseudogenic. A later genetic analysis used genome-wide SNP genotypes for about three fifths of the roughly 700 donors, treating that subset as a discovery cohort. Every repertoire in the discovery cohort had been generated on one and the same sequencing platform. The study was designed to test whether signatures of past pathogen exposure could be identified by cataloging public T cell receptors. The genetic ancestry cluster associated with self-reported Caucasian donors included roughly four fifths of the roughly 390 genotyped donors. About 280 gigabases of sequencing data and some 85 million unique TCR sequences were included in an early release covering about 700 HLA-typed donors. The T cell repertoires of around 670 subjects were profiled by immunosequencing and related to cytomegalovirus serostatus. On average, about 240,000 unique TCR beta nucleotide sequences were sequenced per donor among 300 to 500 genotyped donors of the cohort, with about 17% of those sequences being non-productive. Roughly 5 DR-DQ haplotypes were handled as single units for association and clustering, since linkage in the cohort was strong. To predict cytomegalovirus infection status, the study combined high-throughput TCR immunosequencing, statistical association of individual TCRs with disease status, and machine learning. In the later analysis, no new phenotypic data were used to find candidate immune exposures; instead, reliance was placed on TCR beta sequences and their occurrence across donors. Typing coverage varied by locus: roughly 620-630 donors for A, B, C, DRB1 and DQB1; approximately 520 for DQA1; nearly 610 for DPA1; approximately 490 for DPB1. What the research found in general, with its limitations: An earlier analysis of around 500 of the donors showed that most TCR beta V segments appeared in productive rearrangements either about 87% or about 30% of the time, which broadly matched IMGT annotations. Because HLA typing was missing for some donors at each locus, association tests included only the typed subset. Most CMV-associated TCR beta chains appeared to be HLA-restricted in a later analysis, and the HLA associations seemed to be driven largely by CMV exposure. According to the authors, the approach could potentially be generalized to other disease states and immunological phenotypes. The sequencing pipeline was judged likely to have produced a cluster of highly shared sequence variants as a technical artifact. CMV serostatus was the only immune exposure information available for the cohort. A later analysis associated about 17,000 TCR beta sequences with specific HLA alleles at a false discovery rate of 0.05. Linkage disequilibrium might explain the correlated functional status among segregating V segments, but an unknown experimental factor could not be ruled out. Presence/absence analyses assumed roughly uniform sequencing depth across donors, an assumption that may not hold. The earlier analysis of fewer than 750 of the donors excluded some 15 rarely observed V segments, including chromosome 9 orphons, because counts were too low. Across donors, most TCR sequences were observed very rarely, whereas some public TCRs were present in many individuals. Compared with the roughly 600-donor mean, donors in an Asian-associated ancestry cluster had fewer N-insertions in productive TCRs, according to a later genetic analysis. A later analysis found that TCR association rates varied across HLA loci, with DRB1 alleles showing the most associated TCRs and HLA-C alleles the fewest. A total of roughly 160 TCR beta chains were listed by the study as associated with cytomegalovirus. A few of the identified cytomegalovirus-associated TCR beta chains were confirmed in vitro to be specific for cytomegalovirus antigens. In a later analysis, HLA-associated TCR beta chains were found to be more clonally expanded and to have lower generation probabilities than equally common non-associated chains. In both the original and validation cohorts, the classifier was reported to diagnose cytomegalovirus status with high specificity and sensitivity. A further reported finding was that TCR beta sequences accurately predicted the HLA-A and HLA-B alleles for most subjects in the first cohort. When HLA alleles, especially DR and DQ, strongly co-occurred, TCR associations were difficult to assign to individual alleles. In a later analysis, several top co-occurrence clusters were reported to appear linked to parvovirus B19, influenza, CMV and Epstein-Barr virus. Some IMGT-functional V segments, including TRBV6-2 and TRBV6-3, could not be told apart with the 87-base-pair reads, so those segments were excluded. In a later genetic analysis, a missense DCLRE1C variant was associated with V-gene and J-gene trimming of TCR beta chains, and the association was replicated in an independent cohort. Only TCR beta chains were sequenced in this cohort, and the absence of alpha or paired-chain data limited detectable features.

Germline trimming amounts to 6 bases on V and 3 bases on J, with 9 as the count of junction bases outside the gene matches. The germline V gene gives CDR1 as SNHLY and CDR2 as FYNNEI. The CDR3 contains 15 residues, cysteine and phenylalanine counted. The only DNA kept is the CDR3, 45 bases in frame from the first base. The cohort comprised around 690 healthy bone marrow donors. At the time of sampling, all cohort members were nominally healthy, though unrecorded immune exposures were likely present. The donor tested CMV seronegative and was one of the 352 seronegative cohort members. A peripheral blood sample was collected from each donor, and TCR beta sequencing was performed on peripheral blood mononuclear cells. Genomic DNA was extracted from the blood cell samples with the Qiagen DNeasy Blood Extraction Kit. Points on this clone: Its antigen is unknown. No clone much larger than this one lies a single base away; base qualities are absent.

Libraries were built with the immunoSEQ multiplex PCR assay. For the multiplex PCR, a mixture combining 60 forward primers for TCR Vbeta segments and 13 reverse primers for TCR Jbeta segments was used. The CDR3 region of rearranged TCR beta genes was amplified from genomic DNA with a multiplex PCR assay. On the Illumina HiSeq System, the amplified TCR beta libraries were sequenced as 87-base-pair reads. On the study's bioinformatics: In a later analysis, tens of millions of unique TCR beta chains were counted across the roughly 610 repertoires, and roughly 9.9 million of these chains were shared by at least two donors. Raw reads were error-corrected and collapsed into unique sequences with a nearest-neighbor algorithm that merged closely related sequences to remove PCR and sequencing errors. Alignment of CDR3 sequences to IMGT reference sequences was used to assign V, D and J gene segments. Each retained sequence needed at least a six-nucleotide match to both a V gene segment and a J gene segment. A rearrangement counted as productive if the CDR3 had no stop codons and remained in frame with V and J, and every other rearrangement counted as non-productive. Following IMGT convention, CDR3 was defined as the stretch from the second conserved V-encoded cysteine to the conserved J-encoded phenylalanine. The earlier analysis of 500 to 600 of the donors excluded sequences that lacked an unambiguous match to a single V gene segment. In an earlier analysis of around 600 of the donors, V segments were called functional above 56.7% productive rearrangements and were called segregating when the between-donor standard deviation exceeded 5%. A statistical classification framework was built for diagnosing cytomegalovirus status from the catalog of TCR beta chain sequences. A later analysis assigned V and J genes by comparing TCR nucleotide sequences with IMGT/GENE-DB human TR gene sequences. A later analysis assigned CDR3 sequences and most-parsimonious VDJ recombination scenarios with the TCRdist pipeline. In a later analysis, every TCR beta chain was defined by the combination of its CDR3 amino acid sequence and its V-gene family, and reads without a unique V-gene family were dropped. As a way to deal with suspected cross-contamination and a sequencing artifact, a later analysis dropped approximately 570 nucleotide sequences that were highly shared and had low generation probability. In a later analysis, a clonal expansion index was calculated for each public chain from normalized within-repertoire ranks of inferred template counts. A later analysis computed generation probabilities with a VDJ recombination model fitted to out-of-frame rearrangements, and checked the results against IGoR. In a later analysis, TCR-TCR, TCR-HLA and TCR-CMV co-occurrence was scored with hypergeometric tests, and a repertoire-size bias correction was applied to TCR pairs. In a later analysis, false discovery rates were estimated by permuting HLA or CMV assignments 20 times. In a later analysis, co-occurring TCRs were grouped using DBSCAN, and TCRdist sequence similarity was added for clustering within HLA-allele-positive subsets. For co-occurrence clustering, repertoires with fewer than 30,000 or more than 120,000 public chains were excluded, along with about five repertoires with anomalous nucleotide sharing. The table was pulled from immuneACCESS by TCRdb, which kept in-frame rearrangements only. Such tables lose some clones; where checked, under half of the loss comes from unresolved V genes, and the rest has no known cause. V and J calls and clone size are as listed in that table; D and trimming were resolved from the DNA. The sample table lists 150,000 to 200,000 clones, 80% of them with a count of one. About 2.1% of the sample comes from the top ten.

Sequencing used PBMCs. This TCR came from a woman aged 25 to 39 in good health and CMV-seronegative. The chain is made from TRBV2 and TRBJ2-7, and TRBD1 aligns with 9 junction nucleotides. The CDR3 corresponds to CASSGQTGGVYEQYF. In nucleotide form, the sequence is TGTGCCAGCAGCGGTCAGACAGGGGGAGTCTACGAGCAGTACTTC.